The T cell receptor (beta chain) under discussion was sequenced for a study of T-cell memory formation after mild COVID-19. As for the study in general: In these data, TCR clusters were largely donor specific. Study results and limitations: Clones that contracted clustered mainly in CM and EM if CD4+ and in EMRA if CD8+.

This CDR3 is 13 amino acids long. V was pared by 3 bases and J by 4 bases, with 10 bases between. CDR1 and CDR2 (germline): SGHRS, YFSETQ. TCRdb fed the 5' RACE reads into MiXCR, producing one record per CDR3 protein. The repertoire holds 270,000 or so distinct CDR3 sequences, with approximately 15% as singletons. This clonotype occurred a few times. Antigen unknown. The chain recombines TRBV5-1 with TRBJ1-1; D remains ambiguous. The TCR was taken from a man younger than 30 who had mild COVID-19 (a few samples of this study predate the infection). Cell type and time point are not known. Sequenced sample: PBMCs or a T cell subset sorted from them (not recorded which). The CDR3 is CASSSQWSTEAFF. The DNA of the CDR3 is TGCGCCAGCAGCTCTCAGTGGAGCACTGAAGCTTTCTTT.